These 25 T cell receptor beta chains came from one sample sequenced in a study. Each CDR3 protein gets one entry after TCRdb re-called the RT-PCR reads with MiXCR. Of around 700,000 distinct CDR3 sequences in the sample, 14% were seen once. Sequencing used memory CD4+ T cells from blood. The origin of the receptors is a female donor in good health, serving as a healthy control.

The J gene is TRBJ1-4, the V gene TRBV27; D is uncertain. Trimming took 0 bases from V and 0 from J, leaving 5 bases between them. The CDR3 is 15 amino acids. Germline V gives CDR1 MNHEY, CDR2 SMNVEV (reference sequence). The CDR3: CASSLSSSTNEKLFF. For the CDR3, the DNA is TGTGCCAGCAGTTTATCGAGTTCAACTAATGAAAAACTGTTTTTT.

This clonotype came up a few times. The chain has TRBV5-4 and TRBJ2-1, with D uncertain. V was pared by 0 bases and J by 13 bases, with 14 bases between. The CDR3 runs to 13 residues. Germline CDR1 reads SGHNT; CDR2 reads YYREEE (reference sequence). The CDR3 DNA reads as TGTGCCAGCAGCTTGGCCGGGCAAGAGACCCAGTTCTTC. Amino acid sequence: CASSLAGQETQFF.

This chain uses TRBV2 with TRBJ2-1; tentative D call: TRBD2 (5 bases). The CDR3 has 15 residues. V lost 4 bases and J lost 2, with 12 bases in between. Germline V gene lookup returns CDR1 SNHLY and CDR2 FYNNEI. For the CDR3, the DNA is TGTGCCAGCAGTGTAAGGGTAGCGACCTACAATGAGCAGTTCTTC. Amino acids: CASSVRVATYNEQFF.

This clonotype has only a few counts. The chain uses TRBV7-6 and TRBJ2-1; 10 nucleotides line up with TRBD2. V shed 5 bases, J shed 2 bases, and the junction held 9 bases outside the gene matches. Germline V gives CDR1 SGHVS, CDR2 FNYEAQ. The CDR3 spans 17 residues. The CDR3 bases are TGTGCCAGCAGCCACGATCCCACTAGCGGGACCTACAATGAGCAGTTCTTC. As protein: CASSHDPTSGTYNEQFF.

This clonotype was counted ten times or more. The chain couples TRBV7-2 to TRBJ2-3; TRBD2 aligns across 9 bases. Unmatched junction bases numbered 3, after V lost 2 bases and J lost 6 bases. The V gene's germline CDR1 is SGHTA and CDR2 FQGNSA. The CDR3 runs 14 residues. The CDR3 spells CASSLSGRLDTQYF. DNA for the CDR3: TGTGCCAGCAGCTTAAGCGGGAGGCTGGATACGCAGTATTTT.

At least ten counts were recorded for this clonotype. The chain couples TRBV10-3 to TRBJ2-1; D unclear. The CDR3 extends over 14 amino acids. The germline CDR1 and CDR2 sequences are ENHRY and SYGVKD. V was shortened by 1 base and J by 6 bases, with 10 bases between the two germline ends. CDR3: CAISEFRASNEQFF. CDR3 in DNA: TGTGCCATCAGTGAGTTCAGAGCCTCCAATGAGCAGTTCTTC.

Concerning this clonotype: A single base separates this from a much larger clone, so it may be a read error. The rearrangement uses TRBV7-6 and TRBJ2-1; D ambiguous. Per the germline V gene, CDR1 is SGHVS and CDR2 is FNYEAQ. The CDR3 sequence is 13 residues long. Trimming cost V 1 base and J 8 bases, with 9 bases left between them. CDR3 DNA: TGTGCCAGCAGCTTAGGATTCAGCGATGAGCAGTTCTTC. Translated, it gives CASSLGFSDEQFF.

The chain has TRBV28 and TRBJ1-1; 12 nucleotides line up with TRBD1. There are 17 residues in the CDR3. The germline CDR1 and CDR2 sequences are MDHEN and SYDVKM. Trimming took 6 bases from V and 1 from J; bases not matched to a gene: 9. The DNA of the CDR3 is TGTGCCAGCAGCTCCGCGGGACAGGGGGCCCCGAACACTGAAGCTTTCTTT. This codes for CASSSAGQGAPNTEAFF.

In regard to this clonotype: The CDR3 does not end in the conserved phenylalanine or tryptophan, so this is likely a read error. This chain links TRBV5-6 with TRBJ2-7; 8 bases fit TRBD2. The CDR3 contains 13 residues. Losses at the gene ends were 0 bases for V and 9 bases for J; bases not matched to a gene: 5. Germline V gives CDR1 SGHDT, CDR2 YYEEEE. The CDR3 DNA follows: TGTGCCAGCAGCTTGGACGGGGGGGGAGTGCAGTACTCC. It is translated as CASSLDGGGVQYS.

This clonotype was detected only a few times. This chain links TRBV12-3 or TRBV12-4 with TRBJ2-3; D might be TRBD1 or TRBD2, each matching 5 bases. CDR3 length equals 12 residues. V shed 6 bases and J shed 5 bases, with 9 bases lying between them. The CDR3 loop reads CASSRGEDTQYF. In nucleotides, the CDR3 is TGTGCCAGCAGCCGGGGCGAAGATACGCAGTATTTT.

This clonotype was picked up a small number of times. V is TRBV6-2 or TRBV6-3 and J is TRBJ1-6, with 7 bases identical to TRBD1. With 8 bases clipped from V and 8 bases from J, the junction kept 12 bases outside the gene matches. Germline CDR1 and CDR2: MNHEY and SVGEGT. This CDR3 comprises 15 residues. The CDR3 region is CASGTDGVRYSPLHF. CDR3 nucleotide sequence: TGTGCCAGCGGGACAGACGGGGTGCGGTATTCACCCCTCCACTTT.

This clonotype has a handful of counts. This sequence joins TRBV10-3 and TRBJ2-3, with unresolved D. The CDR3 length is 13 residues. Looked up from germline, CDR1 is ENHRY and CDR2 is SYGVKD. The ends were cut back, 6 bases at V and 7 bases at J, with 14 bases in the middle. Here the CDR3 reads CAISDFTENTQYF. In DNA, the CDR3 is TGTGCCATCAGCGACTTCACCGAGAATACGCAGTATTTT.

This clonotype appeared many times. The V call is TRBV6-5, the J call TRBJ1-1; no definite D call. This CDR3 region has 13 residues. V lost 4 bases and J 5 bases, leaving 11 bases between the germline ends. CDR1 is MNHEY, CDR2 SVGAGI, per germline. The CDR3 region has the DNA TGTGCCAGCAGTTTTAACCTGGGGACTGAAGCTTTCTTT. It encodes CASSFNLGTEAFF.

The V gene is TRBV5-6, the J gene TRBJ1-4, with 9 positions matching TRBD1. CDR1 is SGHDT, CDR2 YYEEEE, per germline. V dropped 5 bases and J dropped 8; count of bases not matched to a gene: 7. The CDR3 length is 14 residues. The CDR3 DNA follows: TGTGCCAGCAGTCGGGACAGGGTGGACGAAAAACTGTTTTTT. Translating gives CASSRDRVDEKLFF.

This clonotype was recorded at least ten times. The chain recombines TRBV4-2 with TRBJ2-1; 10 bases map to TRBD1. Trimming at V came to 4 bases and at J to 8 bases, leaving 5 bases not matched to a gene. Germline-derived CDR1 and CDR2 are LGHNA and YNFKEQ. CDR3 length: 14 residues. CDR3 nucleotide sequence: TGTGCCAGCAGCCGGGACAGGGGTGTCGATGAGCAGTTCTTC. Translating it yields CASSRDRGVDEQFF.

Ten or more counts support this clonotype. The genes are TRBV29-1 and TRBJ2-3; a weak D match, TRBD2 (6 bases). CDR1 and CDR2 from the germline V gene are SQVTM and ANQGSEA. The V and J ends lost 3 bases and 10 bases respectively, with 14 bases between them. The CDR3 runs to 12 residues. The CDR3: CSVDGGRVAQYF. CDR3 DNA: TGCAGCGTTGATGGAGGGCGGGTTGCGCAGTATTTT.

The genes are TRBV5-1 and TRBJ1-5, with D hard to call. The CDR3 runs 12 residues. V lost 5 bases and J lost 4, with 7 bases in between. The germline gives CDR1 SGHRS, CDR2 YFSETQ. This CDR3 is CASREENQPQHF. CDR3 bases: TGCGCCAGCAGAGAAGAGAATCAGCCCCAGCATTTT.

The CDR3, as DNA: TGTGCCAGCTCACTCCTATACCGGGACGGCGCTTATGGCTACACCTTC. Residues: CASSLLYRDGAYGYTF. The chain carries TRBV18 and TRBJ1-2, with D possibly TRBD1 on 5 matching bases. Trimming shortened V by 4 bases and J by 5 bases, and 20 bases separated the two germline ends. This CDR3 contains 16 residues. Germline V gene data show CDR1 as KGHSH and CDR2 as LQKENI. Complete variable domain (other parts from reference TRBV18 and TRBJ1-2): NAGVMQNPRHLVRRRGQEARLRCSPMKGHSHVYWYRQLPEEGLKFMVYLQKENIIDESGMPKERFSAEFPKEGPSILRIQQVVRGDSAAYFCASSLLYRDGAYGYTFGSGTRLTVV.

This clonotype has only a few counts. This chain links TRBV27 with TRBJ2-1; D possibly corresponds to TRBD2 (6 bases). CDR3 size: 16 residues. V shed 8 bases and J shed 7 bases, with 24 bases lying between them. CDR1 is MNHEY, CDR2 SMNVEV, per germline (reference sequence). CDR3 loop: CASALRVGGVRNEQFF. CDR3 in DNA: TGTGCCAGCGCCCTCCGGGTGGGGGGTGTGCGGAATGAGCAGTTCTTC.

This rearrangement joins TRBV29-1 to TRBJ2-7; possibly TRBD2 for D (7 bases). This CDR3 has 15 residues. Between the trimmed V and J ends, which lost 5 bases and 7 bases, there was a span of 24 bases. Looked up from germline, CDR1 is SQVTM and CDR2 is ANQGSEA. The CDR3 DNA is TGCAGCGTTTTATCGGGGGGCGCGGGATCTATTGAGCAGTACTTC. Translation: CSVLSGGAGSIEQYF.

A few counts support this clonotype. V gene TRBV5-6 combines with J gene TRBJ2-5; 13 nucleotides agree with TRBD2. This CDR3 comprises 15 residues. CDR1 SGHDT and CDR2 YYEEEE come from the germline V gene. With V trimmed by 2 bases and J by 5 bases, 3 bases remained unmatched. The CDR3 region is CASSFTSGGGETQYF. As DNA, the CDR3 is TGTGCCAGCAGCTTTACTAGCGGGGGGGGGGAGACCCAGTACTTC.

There are many counts of this clonotype. V is TRBV7-9 and J is TRBJ2-7; possible D gene TRBD1, 5 bases. V was cut by 5 bases and J by 0 bases, with 11 bases left in between. This CDR3 is 14 amino acids long. CDR1 SEHNR and CDR2 FQNEAQ come from the germline V gene (reference sequence). In DNA form, the CDR3 reads TGTGCCAGCAGCGTGGACATAAGCTCCTACGAGCAGTACTTC. It is translated as CASSVDISSYEQYF.

The chain recombines TRBV10-3 with TRBJ2-7; 12 bases align to TRBD2. The germline V gene encodes CDR1 ENHRY and CDR2 SYGVKD. Trimming at V came to 10 bases and at J to 3 bases, leaving 10 bases not matched to a gene. The CDR3 runs to 15 residues. The chain's CDR3 is CATRLAGEIRYEQYF. The CDR3 DNA follows: TGTGCCACGCGACTAGCGGGAGAAATTCGCTACGAGCAGTACTTC.

This clonotype came up a few times. The chain recombines TRBV5-1 with TRBJ2-3; 9 positions agree with TRBD2. Unmatched junction bases numbered 3, after V lost 0 bases and J lost 1 base. CDR1 and CDR2 from the germline V gene are SGHRS and YFSETQ. CDR3 size: 16 residues. CDR3 residues: CASSLEAGGRTDTQYF. The CDR3 region has the DNA TGCGCCAGCAGCTTGGAGGCGGGGGGGCGCACAGATACGCAGTATTTT.

In this sample, this clonotype turned up many times. This chain connects TRBV10-3 to TRBJ1-2; D call uncertain. The germline V gene has CDR1 ENHRY and CDR2 SYGVKD. With 6 bases removed from V and 6 bases from J, the gap between germline ends came to 20 bases. The CDR3 runs 15 residues. The CDR3 region has the DNA TGTGCCATCAGGGCCCTCACTGGCAGTTCGGATGGCTACACCTTC. This gives the protein CAIRALTGSSDGYTF.